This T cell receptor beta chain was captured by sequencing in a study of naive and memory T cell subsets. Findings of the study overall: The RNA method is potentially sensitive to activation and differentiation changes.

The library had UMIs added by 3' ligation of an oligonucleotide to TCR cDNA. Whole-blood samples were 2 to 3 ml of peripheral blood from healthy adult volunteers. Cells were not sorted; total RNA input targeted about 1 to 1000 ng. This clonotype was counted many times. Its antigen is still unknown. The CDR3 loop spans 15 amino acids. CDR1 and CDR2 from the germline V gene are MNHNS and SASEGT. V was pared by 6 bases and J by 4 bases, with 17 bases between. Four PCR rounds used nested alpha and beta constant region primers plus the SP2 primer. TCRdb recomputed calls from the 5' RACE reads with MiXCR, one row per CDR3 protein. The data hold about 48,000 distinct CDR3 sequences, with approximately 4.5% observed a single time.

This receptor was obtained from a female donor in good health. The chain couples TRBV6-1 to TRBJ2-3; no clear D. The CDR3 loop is CASRPVAGGSDTQYF. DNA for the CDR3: TGTGCCAGCAGGCCCGTAGCAGGTGGTTCAGATACGCAGTATTTT.